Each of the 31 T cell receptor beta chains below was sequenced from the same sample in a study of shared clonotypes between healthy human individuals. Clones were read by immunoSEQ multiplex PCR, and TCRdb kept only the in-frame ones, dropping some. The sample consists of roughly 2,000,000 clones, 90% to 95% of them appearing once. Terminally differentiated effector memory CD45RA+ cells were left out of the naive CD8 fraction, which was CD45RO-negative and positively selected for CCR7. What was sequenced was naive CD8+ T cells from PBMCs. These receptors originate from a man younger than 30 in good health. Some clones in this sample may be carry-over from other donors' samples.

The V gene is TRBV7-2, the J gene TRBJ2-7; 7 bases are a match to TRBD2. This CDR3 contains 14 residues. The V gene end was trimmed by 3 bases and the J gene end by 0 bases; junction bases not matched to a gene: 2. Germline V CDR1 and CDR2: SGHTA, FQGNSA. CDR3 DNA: TGTGCCAGCAGCTTCCAGCGGGACTCCTACGAGCAGTACTTC. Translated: CASSFQRDSYEQYF.

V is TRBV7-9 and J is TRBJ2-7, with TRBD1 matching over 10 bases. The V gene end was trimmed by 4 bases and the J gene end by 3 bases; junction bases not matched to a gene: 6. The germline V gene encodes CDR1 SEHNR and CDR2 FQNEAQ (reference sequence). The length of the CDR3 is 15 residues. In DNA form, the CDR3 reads TGTGCCAGCAGCTCGACGGACAGGGGGTACTACGAGCAGTACTTC. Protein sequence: CASSSTDRGYYEQYF.

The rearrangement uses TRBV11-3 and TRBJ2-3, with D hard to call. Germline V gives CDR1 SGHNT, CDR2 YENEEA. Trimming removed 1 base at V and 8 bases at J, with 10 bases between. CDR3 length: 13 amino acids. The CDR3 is CASSLAPDGTQYF. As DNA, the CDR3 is TGTGCCAGCAGCTTAGCGCCCGACGGTACGCAGTATTTT.

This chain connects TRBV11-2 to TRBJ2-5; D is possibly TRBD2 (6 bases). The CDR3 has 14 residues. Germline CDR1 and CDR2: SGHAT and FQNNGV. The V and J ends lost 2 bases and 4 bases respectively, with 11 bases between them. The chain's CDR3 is CASSLLANGETQYF. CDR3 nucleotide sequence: TGTGCCAGCAGCTTACTAGCGAACGGAGAGACCCAGTACTTC.

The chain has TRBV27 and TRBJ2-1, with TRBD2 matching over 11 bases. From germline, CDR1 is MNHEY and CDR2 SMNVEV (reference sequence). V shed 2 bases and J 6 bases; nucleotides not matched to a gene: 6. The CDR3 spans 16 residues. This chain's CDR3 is CASSLPPGLAANEQFF. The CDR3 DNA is TGTGCCAGCAGTTTACCGCCGGGACTAGCGGCCAATGAGCAGTTCTTC.

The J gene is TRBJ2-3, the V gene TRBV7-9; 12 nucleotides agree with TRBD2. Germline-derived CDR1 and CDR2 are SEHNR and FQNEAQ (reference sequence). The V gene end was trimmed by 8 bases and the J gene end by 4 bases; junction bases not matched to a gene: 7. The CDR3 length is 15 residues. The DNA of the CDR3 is TGTGCCAGCGTGAGACTAGCGGGAGCTGCAGATACGCAGTATTTT. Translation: CASVRLAGAADTQYF.

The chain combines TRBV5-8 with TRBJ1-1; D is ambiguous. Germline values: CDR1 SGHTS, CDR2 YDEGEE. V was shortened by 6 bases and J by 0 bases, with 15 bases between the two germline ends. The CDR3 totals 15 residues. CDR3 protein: CASNLAPGMNTEAFF. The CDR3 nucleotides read TGTGCCAGCAACCTGGCACCGGGGATGAACACTGAAGCTTTCTTT. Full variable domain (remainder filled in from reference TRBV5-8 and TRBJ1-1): EAGVTQSPTHLIKTRGQQATLRCSPISGHTSVYWYQQALGLGLQFLLWYDEGEERNRGNFPPRFSGRQFPNYSSELNVNALELEDSALYLCASNLAPGMNTEAFFGQGTRLTVV.

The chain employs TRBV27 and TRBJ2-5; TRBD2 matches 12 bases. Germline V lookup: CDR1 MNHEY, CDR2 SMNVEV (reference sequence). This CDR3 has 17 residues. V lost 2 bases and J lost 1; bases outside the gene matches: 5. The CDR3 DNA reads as TGTGCCAGCAGTTTAATCCCGGGACTAGCGGGCCAAGAGACCCAGTACTTC. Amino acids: CASSLIPGLAGQETQYF.

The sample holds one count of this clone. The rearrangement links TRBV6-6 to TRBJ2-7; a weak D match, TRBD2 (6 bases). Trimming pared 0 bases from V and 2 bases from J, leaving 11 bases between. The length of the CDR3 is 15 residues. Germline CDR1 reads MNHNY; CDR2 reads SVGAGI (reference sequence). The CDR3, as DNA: TGTGCCAGCAGTTACTCGGGACTGAATGCCTACGAGCAGTACTTC. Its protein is CASSYSGLNAYEQYF.

The CDR3 coding sequence is TGTGCCAGCAGCCAATCGACTAGAGGCGAGCAGTACTTC. Amino acid sequence: CASSQSTRGEQYF. This sequence joins TRBV14 and TRBJ2-7, with D possibly TRBD2 on 6 matching bases. CDR1 and CDR2 (germline): SGHDN, FVKESK. Trimming left V 2 bases short and J 6 bases short, with 11 bases between. The CDR3 is 13 residues long.

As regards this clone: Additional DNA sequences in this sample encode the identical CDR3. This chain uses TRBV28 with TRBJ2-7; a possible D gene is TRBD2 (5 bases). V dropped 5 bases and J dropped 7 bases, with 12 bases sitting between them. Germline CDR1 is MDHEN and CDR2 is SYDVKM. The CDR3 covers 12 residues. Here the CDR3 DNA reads TGTGCCAGCAGTACGGGGTCAGGTGAGCAGTACTTC. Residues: CASSTGSGEQYF.

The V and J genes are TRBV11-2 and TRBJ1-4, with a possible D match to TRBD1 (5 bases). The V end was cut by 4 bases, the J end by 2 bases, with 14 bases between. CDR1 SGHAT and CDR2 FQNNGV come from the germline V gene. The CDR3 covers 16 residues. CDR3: CASSSGLVGTNEKLFF. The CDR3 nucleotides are TGTGCCAGCAGCTCGGGACTAGTTGGCACTAATGAAAAACTGTTTTTT.

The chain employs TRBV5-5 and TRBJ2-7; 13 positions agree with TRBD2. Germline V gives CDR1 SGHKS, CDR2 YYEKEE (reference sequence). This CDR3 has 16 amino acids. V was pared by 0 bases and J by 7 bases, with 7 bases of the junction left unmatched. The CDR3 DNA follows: TGTGCCAGCAGCTTGGGGACTAGCGGGAGTCTTAAGGAGCAGTACTTC. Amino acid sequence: CASSLGTSGSLKEQYF. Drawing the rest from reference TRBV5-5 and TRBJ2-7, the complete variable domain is DAGVTQSPTHLIKTRGQQVTLRCSPISGHKSVSWYQQVLGQGPQFIFQYYEKEERGRGNFPDRFSARQFPNYSSELNVNALLLGDSALYLCASSLGTSGSLKEQYFGPGTRLTVT.

CDR3: CASTDLVAGELFF. The CDR3 DNA sequence: TGTGCCAGCACCGACCTAGTAGCCGGGGAGCTGTTTTTT. The chain is built from TRBV28 and TRBJ2-2; D is unresolved. Trimming left V 7 bases short and J 6 bases short, with 12 bases between. CDR3 size: 13 residues. Germline CDR1 and CDR2: MDHEN and SYDVKM.

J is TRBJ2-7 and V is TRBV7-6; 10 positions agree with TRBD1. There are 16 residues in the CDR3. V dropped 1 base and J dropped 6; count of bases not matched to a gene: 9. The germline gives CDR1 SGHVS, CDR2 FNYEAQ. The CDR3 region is CASSLGEDRGTGEQYF. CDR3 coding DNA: TGTGCCAGCAGCTTAGGGGAGGACAGGGGGACGGGCGAGCAGTACTTC.

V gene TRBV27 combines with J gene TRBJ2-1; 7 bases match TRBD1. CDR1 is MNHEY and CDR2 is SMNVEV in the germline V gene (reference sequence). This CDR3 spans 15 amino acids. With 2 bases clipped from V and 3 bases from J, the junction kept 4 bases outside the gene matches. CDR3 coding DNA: TGTGCCAGCAGTTTAAAGGGACAGTACTACAATGAGCAGTTCTTC. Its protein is CASSLKGQYYNEQFF.

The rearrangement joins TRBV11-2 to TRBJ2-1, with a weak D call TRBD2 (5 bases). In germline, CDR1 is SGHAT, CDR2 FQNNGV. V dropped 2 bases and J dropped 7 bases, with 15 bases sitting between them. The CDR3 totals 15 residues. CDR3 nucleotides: TGTGCCAGCAGCTTAAGGCTGCGAGCGGAAAATGAGCAGTTCTTC. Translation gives CASSLRLRAENEQFF. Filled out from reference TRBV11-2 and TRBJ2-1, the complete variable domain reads EAGVAQSPRYKIIEKRQSVAFWCNPISGHATLYWYQQILGQGPKLLIQFQNNGVVDDSQLPKDRFSAERLKGVDSTLKIQPAKLEDSAVYLCASSLRLRAENEQFFGPGTRLTVL.

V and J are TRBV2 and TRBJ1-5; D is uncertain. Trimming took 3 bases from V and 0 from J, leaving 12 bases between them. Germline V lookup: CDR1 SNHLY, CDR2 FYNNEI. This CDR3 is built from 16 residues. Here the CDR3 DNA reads TGTGCCAGCAGTGAGGAGGGAGACTATAGCAATCAGCCCCAGCATTTT. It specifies CASSEEGDYSNQPQHF.

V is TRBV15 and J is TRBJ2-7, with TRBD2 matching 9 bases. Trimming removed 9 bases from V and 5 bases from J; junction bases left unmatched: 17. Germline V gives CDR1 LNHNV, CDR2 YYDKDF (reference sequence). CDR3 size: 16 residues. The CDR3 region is CATDSGSTSTWDEQYF. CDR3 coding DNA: TGTGCCACAGATAGCGGGAGTACAAGTACCTGGGACGAGCAGTACTTC.

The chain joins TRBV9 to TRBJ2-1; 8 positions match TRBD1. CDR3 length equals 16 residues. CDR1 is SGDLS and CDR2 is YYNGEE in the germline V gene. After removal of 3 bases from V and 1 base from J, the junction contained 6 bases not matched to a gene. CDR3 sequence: CASSAPWTGSYNEQFF. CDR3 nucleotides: TGTGCCAGCAGCGCCCCCTGGACAGGGTCCTACAATGAGCAGTTCTTC.

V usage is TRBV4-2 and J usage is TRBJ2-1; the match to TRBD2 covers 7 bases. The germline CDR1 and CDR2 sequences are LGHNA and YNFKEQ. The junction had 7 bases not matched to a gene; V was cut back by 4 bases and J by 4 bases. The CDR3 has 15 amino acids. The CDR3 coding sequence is TGTGCCAGCAGCCCGACTAGCCCCGGATACAATGAGCAGTTCTTC. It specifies CASSPTSPGYNEQFF.

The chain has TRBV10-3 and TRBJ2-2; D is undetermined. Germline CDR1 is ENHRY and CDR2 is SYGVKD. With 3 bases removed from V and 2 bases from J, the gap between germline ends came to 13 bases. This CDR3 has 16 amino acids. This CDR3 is CAISDLFEANTGELFF. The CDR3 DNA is TGTGCCATCAGTGACCTTTTCGAAGCCAACACCGGGGAGCTGTTTTTT.

The CDR3 coding sequence is TGTGCCAGCAGCTTCCCACTAGCGGGTTACAATGAGCAGTTCTTC. Translation: CASSFPLAGYNEQFF. J is TRBJ2-1 and V is TRBV7-9; 9 positions match TRBD2. The CDR3 length is 15 residues. CDR1 and CDR2 from the germline V gene are SEHNR and FQNEAQ (reference sequence). The trim removed 3 bases at V and 4 bases at J, leaving 4 bases unmatched. The whole variable domain, remainder taken from reference TRBV7-9 and TRBJ2-1, is DTGVSQNPRHKITKRGQNVTFRCDPISEHNRLYWYRQTLGQGPEFLTYFQNEAQLEKSRLLSDRFSAERPKGSFSTLEIQRTEQGDSAMYLCASSFPLAGYNEQFFGPGTRLTVL.

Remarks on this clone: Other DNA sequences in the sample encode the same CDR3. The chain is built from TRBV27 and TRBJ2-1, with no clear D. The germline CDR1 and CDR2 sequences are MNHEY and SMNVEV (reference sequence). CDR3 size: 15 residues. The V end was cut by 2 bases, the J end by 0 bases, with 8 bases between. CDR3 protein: CASSLGLSSYNEQFF. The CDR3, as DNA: TGTGCCAGCAGTTTAGGGTTAAGCTCCTACAATGAGCAGTTCTTC.

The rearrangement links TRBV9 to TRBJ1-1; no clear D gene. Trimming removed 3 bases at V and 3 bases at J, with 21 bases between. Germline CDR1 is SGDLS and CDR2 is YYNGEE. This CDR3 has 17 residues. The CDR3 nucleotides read TGTGCCAGCAGCGCCAGAGCCGCCCCCCCTGGGGACACTGAAGCTTTCTTT. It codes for CASSARAAPPGDTEAFF.

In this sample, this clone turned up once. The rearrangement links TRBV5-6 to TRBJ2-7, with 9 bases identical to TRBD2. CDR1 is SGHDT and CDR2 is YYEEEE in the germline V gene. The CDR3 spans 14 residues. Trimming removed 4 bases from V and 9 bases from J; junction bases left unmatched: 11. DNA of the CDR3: TGTGCCAGCAGCACCGGGACTAGCTCCCCTAGGCAGTACTTC. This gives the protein CASSTGTSSPRQYF.

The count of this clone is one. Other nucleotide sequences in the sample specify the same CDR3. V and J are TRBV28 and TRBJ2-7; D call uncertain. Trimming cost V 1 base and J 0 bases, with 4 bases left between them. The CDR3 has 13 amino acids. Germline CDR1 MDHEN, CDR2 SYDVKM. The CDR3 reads CASSLFRSYEQYF. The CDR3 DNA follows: TGTGCCAGCAGTTTATTTCGCTCCTACGAGCAGTACTTC.

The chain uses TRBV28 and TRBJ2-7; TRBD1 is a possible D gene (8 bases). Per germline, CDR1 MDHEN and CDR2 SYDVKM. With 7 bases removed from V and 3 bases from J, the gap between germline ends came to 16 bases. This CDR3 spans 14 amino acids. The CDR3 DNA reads TGTGCCAGCACCCTGGACAGGGAGGGCTACGAGCAGTACTTC. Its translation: CASTLDREGYEQYF.

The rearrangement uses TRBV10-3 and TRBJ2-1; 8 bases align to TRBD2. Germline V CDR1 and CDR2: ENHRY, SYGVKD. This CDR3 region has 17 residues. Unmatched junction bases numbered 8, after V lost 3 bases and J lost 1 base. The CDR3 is CAISELKAGASYNEQFF. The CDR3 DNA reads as TGTGCCATCAGTGAACTGAAAGCGGGAGCTTCCTACAATGAGCAGTTCTTC.

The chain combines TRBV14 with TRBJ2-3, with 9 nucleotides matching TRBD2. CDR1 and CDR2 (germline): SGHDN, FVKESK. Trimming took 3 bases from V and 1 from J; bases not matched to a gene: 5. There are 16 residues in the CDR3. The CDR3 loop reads CASSQEKREGTDTQYF. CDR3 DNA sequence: TGTGCCAGCAGCCAGGAAAAGCGGGAGGGCACAGATACGCAGTATTTT.

The CDR3 DNA reads TGTGCCAGCAGCTTGGGGCCAGGCACTGAAGCTTTCTTT. It translates to CASSLGPGTEAFF. The gene calls are TRBV5-4 and TRBJ1-1; D not resolved. The CDR3 consists of 13 residues. Trimming pared 0 bases from V and 4 bases from J, leaving 7 bases between. CDR1 SGHNT and CDR2 YYREEE come from the germline V gene (reference sequence).